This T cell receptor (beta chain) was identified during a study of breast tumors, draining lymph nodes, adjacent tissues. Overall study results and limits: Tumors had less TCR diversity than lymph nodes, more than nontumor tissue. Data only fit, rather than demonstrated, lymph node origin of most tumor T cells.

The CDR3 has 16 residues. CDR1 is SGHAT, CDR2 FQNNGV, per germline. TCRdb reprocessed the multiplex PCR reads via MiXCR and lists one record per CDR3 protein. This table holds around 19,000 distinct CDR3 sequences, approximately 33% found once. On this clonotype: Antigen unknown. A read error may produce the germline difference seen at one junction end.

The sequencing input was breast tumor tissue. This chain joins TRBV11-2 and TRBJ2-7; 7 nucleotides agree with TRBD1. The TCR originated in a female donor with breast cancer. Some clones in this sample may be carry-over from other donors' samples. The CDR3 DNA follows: TGTGCCAACAGCCCACTACCGGGACAGCTCGCCTACGAGCAGTACTTC. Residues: CANSPLPGQLAYEQYF.